Listed below are T cell receptor beta chains from one sample, sequenced in a study of Graves' ophthalmopathy and Graves' hyperthyroidism. TCRdb processed the multiplex PCR reads anew with MiXCR; each CDR3 protein has one entry. The sample includes approximately 210,000 distinct CDR3 sequences, about 32% of them seen just once. Input material: peripheral blood. All receptors derive from a man aged 45-60 years with Graves' ophthalmopathy. The CDR3 runs from the conserved cysteine through the conserved F or W. The D gene is left open where the match is weak. A clone size is listed for some rows: how often the clone was seen (once, few, many), or a class if it is expanded.

d_call	clone_size	j_call	v_call	cdr3_nt	cdr3_aa
TRBD1	many	TRBJ2-7	TRBV29-1	TGCAGCGTTAACAGGGGCTACGAGCAGTACTTC	CSVNRGYEQYF
NA	many	TRBJ2-5	TRBV6-1	TGTGCCAGCAGTGAAACACCGATCCAAGAGACCCAGTACTTC	CASSETPIQETQYF
TRBD1	many	TRBJ2-5	TRBV11-2	TGTGCCAGCAGCTTCAGGGGGAAGACCCAGTACTTC	CASSFRGKTQYF
TRBD2	many	TRBJ2-5	TRBV28	TGTGCCAGCAGTTTAGGTTCAGCGGGAGGAGAAGGAGAGACCCAGTACTTC	CASSLGSAGGEGETQYF
NA	NA	TRBJ1-1	TRBV20-1	TGCAGTGCCAGTCAGGACACTGAAGCTTTCTTT	CSASQDTEAFF
NA	NA	TRBJ1-1	TRBV19	TGTGCCAGTAGTATGCCCCTCCGGCTGGACACTGAAGCTTTCTTT	CASSMPLRLDTEAFF
NA	many	TRBJ1-5	TRBV6-5	TGTGCCAGCAGTTACTACGGGGGCGGCAATCAGCCCCAGCATTTT	CASSYYGGGNQPQHF
TRBD1	many	TRBJ2-5	TRBV20-1	TGCAGTCCCGGACAGGGAGGCGAGACCCAGTACTTC	CSPGQGGETQYF
NA	NA	TRBJ1-3	TRBV10-3	TGTGCCATCACTACAAGTGGGGGCCAGGGCACCTCGGGAAACACCATATATTTT	CAITTSGGQGTSGNTIYF
NA	NA	TRBJ2-3	TRBV6-1	TGTGCCAGCAGTGAAGCTAGATTCGACACAGATACGCAGTATTTT	CASSEARFDTDTQYF
TRBD1	NA	TRBJ1-2	TRBV5-1	TGCGCCAGCAGCTTGGAGGGACAGGAGTATGGCTACACCTTC	CASSLEGQEYGYTF
TRBD2	many	TRBJ2-4	TRBV12-3/TRBV12-4	TGTGCCAGCAGTACCTTAGCGGGCATTCAGTACTTC	CASSTLAGIQYF
TRBD1	once	TRBJ1-2	TRBV11-2	TGTGCCAGCAGCTCGGGGACAGCCTACTATGGCTACACCTTC	CASSSGTAYYGYTF
TRBD2	many	TRBJ2-2	TRBV28	TGTGCCAGTAGCCCCGGGGCGGGGGACACCGGGGAGCTGTTTTTT	CASSPGAGDTGELFF
NA	NA	TRBJ1-1	TRBV7-2	TGTGCCAGCAGCTTAGGGATGGGTAACACTGAAGCTTTCTTT	CASSLGMGNTEAFF
NA	once	TRBJ1-2	TRBV7-2	TGTGCCAGCAGCGTGCCCGCAATTTCTAACTATGGCTACACCTTC	CASSVPAISNYGYTF
NA	NA	TRBJ1-3	TRBV12-3/TRBV12-4	TGTGCCAGCAGTGCCGACAGGAACTTAAACACCATATATTTT	CASSADRNLNTIYF
NA	many	TRBJ2-7	TRBV20-1	TGCAGTGCTAGAGTTCCAAACCGGGGTGAGCAGTACTTC	CSARVPNRGEQYF
TRBD1	NA	TRBJ2-5	TRBV12-3/TRBV12-4	TGTGCCAGCGGTTCTTCCGGGACAGGAACGGAGACCCAGTACTTC	CASGSSGTGTETQYF
TRBD1	many	TRBJ2-7	TRBV6-2/TRBV6-3	TGTGCCAGCAGTGGACGGACAGGGGCTTACGAGCAGTACTTC	CASSGRTGAYEQYF
NA	many	TRBJ2-6	TRBV19	TGTGCCAGTAGTATAGAAGGACGCTCTGGGGCCAACGTCCTGACTTTC	CASSIEGRSGANVLTF
TRBD2	NA	TRBJ2-7	TRBV7-2	TGTGCCAGCAGCTGGGAGCTCTCTAGCGGGAGGGAGCAGTACTTC	CASSWELSSGREQYF
NA	many	TRBJ1-1	TRBV6-1	TGTGCCATTTCCAGGGGCCCTGAAGCTTTCTTT	CAISRGPEAFF
NA	many	TRBJ2-7	TRBV19	TGTGCCAGTAGTATGACGGTCCGCTTCTACGAGCAGTACTTC	CASSMTVRFYEQYF
NA	NA	TRBJ2-7	TRBV30	TGTGCCTGGAGTGTATTTGGGGGAGAGCAGTACTTC	CAWSVFGGEQYF
TRBD2	many	TRBJ2-7	TRBV12-3/TRBV12-4	TGTGCCAGCAGTGGGACTAGCGGGAGGGCCTTCTACGAGCAGTACTTC	CASSGTSGRAFYEQYF
TRBD1	few	TRBJ2-7	TRBV12-3/TRBV12-4	TGTGCCAGCAGTTCGAACCACAGGGGTCCAACCTACGAGCAGTACTTC	CASSSNHRGPTYEQYF
TRBD1	many	TRBJ2-7	TRBV11-2	TGTGCCAGCAGCTCCTGGACAGGGTACGAGCAGTACTTC	CASSSWTGYEQYF